Shown below are 10 T cell receptor beta chains from a single sample sequenced in a study of shared clonotypes between healthy human individuals. Only in-frame clones appear in the TCRdb table, and some are missing; sequencing was by immunoSEQ multiplex PCR. The table records about 480,000 clones, 60% to 80% of them present only once. The specimen sequenced was PBMCs. Receptors originate from a woman aged 35 to 49 in good health. Some clones in this sample may be carry-over from other donors' samples.

Comments on this clone: This sample also contains other DNA sequences that code for the same CDR3. The rearrangement links TRBV11-3 to TRBJ2-3; 9 nucleotides align to TRBD2. The CDR3 extends over 14 amino acids. After removal of 4 bases from V and 3 bases from J, the junction contained 2 bases not matched to a gene. Per germline, CDR1 SGHNT and CDR2 YENEEA. The CDR3 protein is CASSSGLATDTQYF. DNA for the CDR3: TGTGCCAGCAGCTCGGGACTAGCTACAGATACGCAGTATTTT.

V is TRBV27 and J is TRBJ2-7, with D possibly matching TRBD2 (5 bases). Germline V CDR1 and CDR2: MNHEY, SMNVEV (reference sequence). Between the trimmed V and J ends, which lost 6 bases and 3 bases, there was a span of 12 bases. CDR3 length equals 13 residues. CDR3 loop: CASSQNAGYEQYF. For the CDR3, the DNA is TGTGCCAGCAGCCAAAATGCGGGCTACGAGCAGTACTTC.

CDR3 residues: CATSRVSGDEKLFF. CDR3 sequence (DNA): TGTGCCACCAGCAGAGTTTCAGGGGATGAAAAACTGTTTTTT. The rearrangement uses TRBV15 and TRBJ1-4, with D possibly matching TRBD1 (6 bases). Trimming stripped 1 base from V and 6 bases from J, with 9 bases between. This CDR3 contains 14 residues. Germline-derived CDR1 and CDR2 are LNHNV and YYDKDF (reference sequence).

Written as DNA, the CDR3 is TGTGCCAGCAGCTTCGCGGGGACGGGCACCGGGGAGCTGTTTTTT. Its translation: CASSFAGTGTGELFF. The chain carries TRBV5-5 and TRBJ2-2, with TRBD2 as a possible D gene (6 bases). V lost 2 bases to trimming and J lost 4 bases, with 12 bases between them. The CDR3 covers 15 residues. Germline values: CDR1 SGHKS, CDR2 YYEKEE (reference sequence). Drawing the rest from reference TRBV5-5 and TRBJ2-2, the complete variable domain is DAGVTQSPTHLIKTRGQQVTLRCSPISGHKSVSWYQQVLGQGPQFIFQYYEKEERGRGNFPDRFSARQFPNYSSELNVNALLLGDSALYLCASSFAGTGTGELFFGEGSRLTVL.

The count of this clone is one. DNA for the CDR3: TGTGCCAGCAGCTTAATGGGACAAAACACCGGGGAGCTGTTTTTT. Translation gives CASSLMGQNTGELFF. V is TRBV7-3 and J is TRBJ2-2, with a possible D match to TRBD1 (6 bases). CDR1 is SGHTA, CDR2 FQGTGA, per germline. CDR3 length: 15 residues. Trimming left V 1 base short and J 2 bases short, with 8 bases between.

In DNA form, the CDR3 reads TGTGCCAGCAGGCTACAGGGGAACTATGGCTACACCTTC. This gives the protein CASRLQGNYGYTF. The chain joins TRBV6-6 to TRBJ1-2; 7 bases align to TRBD1. Trimming removed 6 bases from V and 2 bases from J; junction bases left unmatched: 3. The CDR3 is made up of 13 amino acids. CDR1 is MNHNY, CDR2 SVGAGI, per germline (reference sequence).

The gene calls are TRBV6-5 and TRBJ2-6, with D uncertain. V dropped 2 bases and J dropped 4 bases, with 12 bases sitting between them. Germline V gives CDR1 MNHEY, CDR2 SVGAGI. The CDR3 consists of 16 residues. CDR3 nucleotides: TGTGCCAGCAGTTACCGAGATGTAGGGGGGGCCAACGTCCTGACTTTC. This gives the protein CASSYRDVGGANVLTF.

J is TRBJ2-1 and V is TRBV2; 10 bases fit TRBD2. CDR3 length: 11 amino acids. The germline V gene has CDR1 SNHLY and CDR2 FYNNEI. The CDR3 region is CGTSGYNEQFF. Written as DNA, the CDR3 is TGTGGGACTAGCGGCTACAATGAGCAGTTCTTC.

The chain links TRBV5-1 to TRBJ2-5; D might be TRBD1 or TRBD2, each matching 6 bases. The V and J ends lost 4 bases and 11 bases respectively, with 30 bases between them. Looked up from germline, CDR1 is SGHRS and CDR2 is YFSETQ. The CDR3 has 17 amino acids. CDR3 nucleotide sequence: TGCGCCAGCAGCCCCAACCTTCATAGTGCCGGGGGCAATCGGCAGTACTTC. Protein product: CASSPNLHSAGGNRQYF.

This chain links TRBV9 with TRBJ2-3; 10 bases match TRBD2. The length of the CDR3 is 16 residues. The V and J ends lost 0 bases and 3 bases, in that order; junction bases with no gene match: 4. Germline V CDR1 and CDR2: SGDLS, YYNGEE. CDR3 protein: CASSVGPGLATDTQYF. The CDR3 bases are TGTGCCAGCAGCGTAGGACCGGGACTAGCGACAGATACGCAGTATTTT. Drawing the rest from reference TRBV9 and TRBJ2-3, the complete variable domain is DSGVTQTPKHLITATGQRVTLRCSPRSGDLSVYWYQQSLDQGLQFLIQYYNGEERAKGNILERFSAQQFPDLHSELNLSSLELGDSALYFCASSVGPGLATDTQYFGPGTRLTVL.